These 9 T cell receptor beta chains were all obtained from the same sample, sequenced in a study of prognosis after radiotherapy for stage I lung cancer. Genomic DNA yielded TCR beta CDR3, amplified by two-round multiplex PCR. Initially, in first-round PCR, primers specific to each TRBV and TRBJ gene were used. TCRdb itself ran the multiplex PCR reads through MiXCR, one entry per CDR3 protein. The sample lists more than 30,000 distinct CDR3 sequences, around two fifths seen once, with 15% in the top ten. This specimen was PBMCs, taken before or after stereotactic body radiation therapy (not recorded which). Every receptor here comes from a donor over 45 with non-small cell lung cancer.

The chain links TRBV12-3 or TRBV12-4 to TRBJ2-1; D gene uncertain. This CDR3 comprises 14 residues. Between the trimmed V and J ends, which lost 9 bases and 3 bases, there was a span of 15 bases. The CDR3 sequence: CARTDGSFYNEQFF. CDR3 sequence (DNA): TGTGCCAGAACCGACGGGTCCTTCTACAATGAGCAGTTCTTC.

The chain has TRBV27 and TRBJ1-1; D not certain. CDR3 size: 14 residues. Germline V gene data show CDR1 as MNHEY and CDR2 as SMNVEV (reference sequence). The V end was cut by 8 bases, the J end by 4 bases, with 17 bases between. The CDR3: CASQSGRWATEAFF. In DNA, the CDR3 is TGTGCCAGCCAGTCGGGTCGGTGGGCCACTGAAGCTTTCTTT.

To note about this clonotype: A far more abundant clone sits one base away, making this likely a read error. CDR3 in DNA: TGTGCCAGCAGTGACTCGGCTAGCTGGGGCTACAATGAGCAGTTCTTC. Its translation: CASSDSASWGYNEQFF. The rearrangement uses TRBV6-1 and TRBJ2-1; tentatively, D is TRBD2 (5 bases). Germline CDR1 MNHNS, CDR2 SASEGT. V lost 3 bases and J lost 3, with 15 bases in between. CDR3 length equals 16 residues.

The chain employs TRBV5-5 and TRBJ1-2, with D maybe TRBD1 (5 bases). V was clipped by 3 bases and J by 11 bases, with 17 bases between them. Germline V gene data show CDR1 as SGHKS and CDR2 as YYEKEE (reference sequence). The CDR3 is made up of 13 amino acids. CDR3 in DNA: TGTGCCAGCAGCTCTTCATGGGGACGGGGTTACACCTTC. The encoded protein is CASSSSWGRGYTF.

In its sample, this clonotype ranks as medium-sized. V usage is TRBV6-2 or TRBV6-3 and J usage is TRBJ2-7; D is perhaps TRBD1 or TRBD2 (7 bases each). The CDR3 totals 15 residues. With 2 bases removed from V and 2 bases from J, the gap between germline ends came to 13 bases. Germline loops: CDR1 MNHEY, CDR2 SVGEGT. The CDR3 DNA reads TGTGCCAGCAGTTACGCGGCAGGGGGGGCCTACGAGCAGTACTTC. Protein product: CASSYAAGGAYEQYF.

The CDR3 DNA is TGTGCCAGCAGTGGCGGGACTAGGAGGGAAGAGACCCAGTACTTC. It yields the protein CASSGGTRREETQYF. This rearrangement joins TRBV3-1 to TRBJ2-5; 8 bases line up with TRBD2. V was clipped by 6 bases and J by 3 bases; unmatched bases: 9. CDR1 and CDR2 (germline): LGHDT, YNNKEL (reference sequence). The CDR3 contains 15 residues.

In regard to this clonotype: A read error likely explains this, since a far larger clone differs by one base. Likely a read error: the CDR3 ends without its conserved phenylalanine or tryptophan. The chain combines TRBV28 with TRBJ2-7; 12 bases match TRBD1. There are 16 residues in the CDR3. Germline CDR1 MDHEN, CDR2 SYDVKM. The trim removed 9 bases at V and 3 bases at J, leaving 12 bases unmatched. This CDR3 reads CASSIDGTGGFYEQYL. CDR3 coding DNA: TGTGCCAGTAGTATAGATGGGACAGGGGGCTTCTACGAGCAGTACTTG.

This clonotype occurred many times. V gene TRBV7-9 combines with J gene TRBJ2-3; possibly TRBD1 for D (6 bases). The V and J ends lost 2 bases and 11 bases respectively, with 23 bases between them. The CDR3 length is 16 residues. The germline gives CDR1 SEHNR, CDR2 FQNEAQ (reference sequence). The CDR3 sequence: CASSLHRASRSGGQYF. The CDR3 DNA reads TGTGCCAGCAGCTTACACAGGGCTAGCCGGTCCGGTGGGCAGTATTTT.

This clonotype was detected ten times or more. The rearrangement uses TRBV12-3 or TRBV12-4 and TRBJ1-3; no definite D call. The CDR3 runs to 13 residues. V lost 6 bases, J lost 0 bases, and 6 bases lay in between. The CDR3 sequence is CASSGTSGNTIYF. The CDR3 DNA is TGTGCCAGCAGCGGCACCTCTGGAAACACCATATATTTT.